The clone carrying this T cell receptor (beta chain) was counted ten times or more. What it binds is not known. TCRdb used MiXCR to reprocess the 5' RACE reads, holding one entry per CDR3 protein. The sample records about 220,000 distinct CDR3 sequences, more than 9% being singletons. This entry belongs to a study of CD8 T cells in ankylosing spondylitis. Findings of the study overall: Disease-linked clones were found to be CD8+ and relatively rare in peripheral blood. Earlier reports found some motif variants in synovial fluid and blood in reactive arthritis.

The clonotype comes from a male donor with ankylosing spondylitis or in good health (not recorded which). Sequenced input: blood, either unsorted or a sorted T cell fraction (not recorded which).

CDR3 nucleotides: TGTGCCAGCAGTCTCTCGGGGGGGGGCACCTATGGCTACACCTTC. Amino acid sequence: CASSLSGGGTYGYTF. The chain joins TRBV12-3 or TRBV12-4 to TRBJ1-2, with D possibly TRBD1 on 6 matching bases. V shed 5 bases and J shed 4 bases, with 17 bases lying between them. The CDR3 length is 15 residues.